A selection of T cell receptor beta chains follows, all from one sample in a study of blood T cell repertoires in COVID-19. Profiled with immunoSEQ multiplex PCR; TCRdb holds only in-frame clones, not every one. The sample holds roughly 230,000 clones; nearly 95% are singletons and the top ten take around 0.86%. Sequenced sample: peripheral blood. Receptors were obtained from a man between 25 and 39 years old with COVID-19, enrolled during active disease. Each CDR3 is given with its conserved first and last residue. The D gene is left open where the match is weak. The size entry is marked missing in some rows and otherwise reads once, few, many or a size class.

d_call cdr3_length j_call v_call clone_size cdr3_nt cdr3_aa
- 13 TRBJ1-2 TRBV30 once TGTGCCTGGCCCGAGACAGGTAGGTATGGCTACACCTTC CAWPETGRYGYTF
- 14 TRBJ1-2 TRBV30 - TGTGCCTCCACCTGGACGGGGGGCGACTATGGCTACACCTTC CASTWTGGDYGYTF
TRBD2 16 TRBJ2-7 TRBV15 - TGTGCCACCAGCAGAGATAGGACTAGCGGCTCCTACGAGCAGTACTTC CATSRDRTSGSYEQYF
- 14 TRBJ2-7 TRBV6-1 - TGTGCCAGCAGTGAAATGAGGGACACCTACGAGCAGTACTTC CASSEMRDTYEQYF
- 14 TRBJ1-5 TRBV6-5 - TGTGCCAGTCCTGCGGGGGAAAGCAATCAGCCCCAGCATTTT CASPAGESNQPQHF
TRBD1 14 TRBJ1-5 TRBV30 - TGTGCCTGGAGTATGGGACAGCAAAATCAGCCCCAGCATTTT CAWSMGQQNQPQHF
- 16 TRBJ2-1 TRBV3-1/TRBV3-2 - TGTGCCAGCAGCCAAGAGGGGAGAATCACCTACAATGAGCAGTTCTTC CASSQEGRITYNEQFF
- 16 TRBJ2-2 TRBV7-3 - TGTGCCAGCAGCCCGTTCTTAGCCTCGAACACCGGGGAGCTGTTTTTT CASSPFLASNTGELFF
TRBD1 13 TRBJ1-2 TRBV30 - TGTGCCCGGAGGGAATGGGACAGTAATGGCTACACCTTC CARREWDSNGYTF
- 16 TRBJ1-1 TRBV5-4 - TGTGCCAGCAGCTTGGCTCCTGGGGGCGAGGACACTGAAGCTTTCTTT CASSLAPGGEDTEAFF
- 13 TRBJ2-7 TRBV7-9 - TGTGCCAGCAGCTTAAGTCTAGCCTACGAGCAGTACTTC CASSLSLAYEQYF
- 14 TRBJ1-1 TRBV18 once TGTGCCAGCTCACCACCTGAGCCGGGCACTGAAGCTTTCTTT CASSPPEPGTEAFF
- 13 TRBJ1-5 TRBV2 - TGTGCCAGCAGTGTCGGAGGGGTAAAACCCCAGCATTTT CASSVGGVKPQHF
TRBD2 17 TRBJ2-3 TRBV4-2 - TGTGCCAGCAGCCAAGAGCGACTAGCGGGACCCACGGATACGCAGTATTTT CASSQERLAGPTDTQYF
- 15 TRBJ2-2 TRBV19 - TGTGCCAGTAGTATAGAAGGCAGGGGGGCCGGGGAGCTGTTTTTT CASSIEGRGAGELFF
- 17 TRBJ1-5 TRBV27 - TGTGCCAGCAGTCACGGACTGGGGGGGATAGTGGGTCAGCCCCAGCATTTT CASSHGLGGIVGQPQHF
TRBD2 15 TRBJ2-5 TRBV4-1 - TGCGCCAGCAGCCAAGTGGGAAGCGGGGATTATGACCAGTACTTC CASSQVGSGDYDQYF
TRBD1 13 TRBJ2-3 TRBV12-3/TRBV12-4 - TGTGCCAGCAGGACAGGGGGCGAAGATACGCAGTATTTT CASRTGGEDTQYF
TRBD1 14 TRBJ2-7 TRBV4-1 - TGCGCCAGCAGCCCGGGACAGGGCTTTTACGAGCAGTACTTC CASSPGQGFYEQYF
- 13 TRBJ2-7 TRBV7-3 - TGTGCCAGCAGCTTATCACTTTCAAGCGAGCAGTACTTC CASSLSLSSEQYF
- 14 TRBJ1-6 TRBV7-3 once TGTGCCAGCAGCCGAGGACAGCATAATTCACCCCTCCACTTT CASSRGQHNSPLHF
TRBD2 20 TRBJ2-3 TRBV13 - TGTGCCAGCAGCTCCAAATACGCCGATCAACAGCGGGGGAGGACAGATACGCAGTATTTT CASSSKYADQQRGRTDTQYF
- 16 TRBJ1-2 TRBV6-5 - TGTGCCAGCAGTTACTCGAGGCCAGGGCAGGCCTATGGCTACACCTTC CASSYSRPGQAYGYTF
- 12 TRBJ1-1 TRBV11-2 - TGTGCCAGCAGCCCAGGGGCGGGTGGGGCTTTCTTT CASSPGAGGAFF
- 15 TRBJ1-6 TRBV6-1 - TGTGCCAGCAGTGAGACAGCAACCTATAATTCACCCCTCCACTTT CASSETATYNSPLHF
TRBD1 14 TRBJ1-2 TRBV2 - TGTGCCAGCCTCCGGGACAGGGGAAACTATGGCTACACCTTC CASLRDRGNYGYTF
TRBD1 13 TRBJ1-6 TRBV5-1 - TGCGCCAGCAGCTTGGGACAGGGTTCACCCCTCCACTTT CASSLGQGSPLHF
TRBD2 14 TRBJ2-7 TRBV11-1 - TGTGCCAGCAGCTTGGGCGGGGGGTCGTACGAGCAGTACTTC CASSLGGGSYEQYF
TRBD2 15 TRBJ2-5 TRBV11-2 - TGTGCCAGCAGCTTAGAGCGGGGGGCGATGGAGACCCAGTACTTC CASSLERGAMETQYF
- 15 TRBJ2-7 TRBV7-7 - TGTGCCAGCAGCAAAGGGACGGAGGGAATTTACGAGCAGTACTTC CASSKGTEGIYEQYF
- 13 TRBJ1-5 TRBV2 - TGTGCCAGCAGTGAACAGGGAACTCAGCCCCAGCATTTT CASSEQGTQPQHF
- 14 TRBJ1-5 TRBV5-3 - TGTGCCAGAACCCGCTCGGGGTGCAATCAGCCCCAGCATTTT CARTRSGCNQPQHF
- 16 TRBJ2-1 TRBV3-1/TRBV3-2 - TGTGCCAGCAGCCAAGATGGGCTAGCCCCCTACAATGAGCAGTTCTTC CASSQDGLAPYNEQFF
- 12 TRBJ2-2 TRBV7-9 - TGTGCCACGGACAGAGTAACCGGGGAGCTGTTTTTT CATDRVTGELFF
- 15 TRBJ1-2 TRBV5-4 - TGTGCCAGCAGGTGGGCGGGAGGGAGCCCCTATGGCTACACCTTC CASRWAGGSPYGYTF
- 16 TRBJ1-2 TRBV6-1 - TGTGCCAGCAGTGAATCCGATAGGGGATATTGGTATGGCTACACCTTC CASSESDRGYWYGYTF
TRBD1 16 TRBJ1-2 TRBV6-1 - TGTGCCAGCAGTGAAGGCGAAGGACAGGGGTTGTTTCTCTACACCTTC CASSEGEGQGLFLYTF
- 15 TRBJ1-1 TRBV6-5 - TGTGCCAGCAGTTACCGAGGCAGGGCGACTACTGAAGCTTTCTTT CASSYRGRATTEAFF
- 14 TRBJ2-3 TRBV5-5 - TGTGCCAGCAGCTTGGAAGGAGGTGAGGATACGCAGTATTTT CASSLEGGEDTQYF
TRBD1 15 TRBJ2-3 TRBV19 - TGTGCCAGTAGCCGACGACAGGGGGCAAGGGATACGCAGTATTTT CASSRRQGARDTQYF
TRBD1 13 TRBJ1-2 TRBV5-6 - TGTGCCAGCAGCTTGGAAGGGGGCAATGGCTACACCTTC CASSLEGGNGYTF
- 15 TRBJ2-5 TRBV19 - TGTGCCAGTAGCGGAGGGGGGGCAACGGGAGAGACCCAGTACTTC CASSGGGATGETQYF
- 13 TRBJ2-5 TRBV11-2 - TGTGCCAGCAGCTTAGGACAGCAAGAGACCCAGTACTTC CASSLGQQETQYF
- 12 TRBJ2-5 TRBV6-5 - TGTGCCAGTAACGGACTTTCGGAGACCCAGTACTTC CASNGLSETQYF
- 15 TRBJ2-7 TRBV6-5 - TGTGCCAGCGGGGTGTACAAGACAGCTACCTACGAGCAGTACTTC CASGVYKTATYEQYF
- 15 TRBJ1-2 TRBV27 - TGTGCCAGCAGTACTAGTGGACGGACCGGTTATCGCTACACCTTC CASSTSGRTGYRYTF
TRBD1 15 TRBJ2-3 TRBV28 - TGTGCCAGCAGTCTCTTGACAGGGAGCACAGATACGCAGTATTTT CASSLLTGSTDTQYF
- 16 TRBJ1-1 TRBV6-5 - TGTGCCAGCAGTTACGGGCAGGGCGGTATGAACACTGAAGCTTTCTTT CASSYGQGGMNTEAFF
- 13 TRBJ2-6 TRBV25-1 - TGTGCCAGCGGCTCCTCTGGGGCCAACGTCCTGACTTTC CASGSSGANVLTF
TRBD1 15 TRBJ1-2 TRBV9 - TGTGCCAGCAGCGTAGGTATAGGGGGCGCGTATGGCTACACCTTC CASSVGIGGAYGYTF
TRBD2 14 TRBJ2-1 TRBV6-4 - TGTGCCAGCAGTGAAGCGGGGGGGCGTAATGAGCAGTTCTTC CASSEAGGRNEQFF
- 15 TRBJ1-1 TRBV2 - TGTGCCAGCAGTGAGGTTCCAGGGGTGAACACTGAAGCTTTCTTT CASSEVPGVNTEAFF